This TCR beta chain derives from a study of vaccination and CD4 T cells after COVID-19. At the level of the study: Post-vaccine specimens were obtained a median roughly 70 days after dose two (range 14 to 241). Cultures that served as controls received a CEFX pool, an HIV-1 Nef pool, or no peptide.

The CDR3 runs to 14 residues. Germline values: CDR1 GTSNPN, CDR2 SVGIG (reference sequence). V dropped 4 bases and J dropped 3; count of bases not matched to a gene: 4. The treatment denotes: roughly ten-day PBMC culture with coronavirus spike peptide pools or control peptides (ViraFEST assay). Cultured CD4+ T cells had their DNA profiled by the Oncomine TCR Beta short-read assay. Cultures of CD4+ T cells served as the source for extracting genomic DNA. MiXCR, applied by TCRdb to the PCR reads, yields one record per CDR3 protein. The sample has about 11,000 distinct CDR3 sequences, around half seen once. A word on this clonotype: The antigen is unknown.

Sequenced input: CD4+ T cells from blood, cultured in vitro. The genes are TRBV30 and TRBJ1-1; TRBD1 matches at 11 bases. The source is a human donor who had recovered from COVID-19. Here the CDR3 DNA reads TGTGCCTGGAATAAGGACAGGGGGCACACTGAAGCTTTCTTT. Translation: CAWNKDRGHTEAFF.